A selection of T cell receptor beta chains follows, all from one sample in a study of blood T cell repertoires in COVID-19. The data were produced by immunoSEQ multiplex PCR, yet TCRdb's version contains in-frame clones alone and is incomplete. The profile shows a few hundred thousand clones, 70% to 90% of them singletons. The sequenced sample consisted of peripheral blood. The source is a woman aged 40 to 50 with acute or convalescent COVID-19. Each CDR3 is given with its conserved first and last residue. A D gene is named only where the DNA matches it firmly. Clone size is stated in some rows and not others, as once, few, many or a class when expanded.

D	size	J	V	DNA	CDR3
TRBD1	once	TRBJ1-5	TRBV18	TGTGCCAGCTCAACCCAGGGGGACAGAGGTTATAGCAATCAGCCCCAGCATTTT	CASSTQGDRGYSNQPQHF
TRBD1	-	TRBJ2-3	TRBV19	TGTGCCAGTAGTCGACAGGGTCGCACAGATACGCAGTATTTT	CASSRQGRTDTQYF
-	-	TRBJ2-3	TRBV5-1	TGCGCCAGCAGCTTGGGCACAAGCACAGATACGCAGTATTTT	CASSLGTSTDTQYF
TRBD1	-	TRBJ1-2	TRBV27	TGTGCCAGCAGCGGCCCTCGACAGGGCGCCTATGGCTACACCTTC	CASSGPRQGAYGYTF
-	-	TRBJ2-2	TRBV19	TGTGCCAGTAGTATAATATCGGAGGGGGCAGAGACCGGGGAGCTGTTTTTT	CASSIISEGAETGELFF
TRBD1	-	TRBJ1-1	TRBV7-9	TGTGCCAGCACCGAAGGGGGCGATGGGGAAGCTTTCTTT	CASTEGGDGEAFF
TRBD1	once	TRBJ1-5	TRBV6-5	TGTGCCACCCTAAGACAGGGCCCTAGCAATCAGCCCCAGCATTTT	CATLRQGPSNQPQHF
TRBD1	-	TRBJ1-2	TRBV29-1	TGCAGCGTTGGGACAGGGGGCTCTAACTATGGCTACACCTTC	CSVGTGGSNYGYTF
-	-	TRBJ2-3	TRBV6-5	TGTGCCAGCAGGACAAAATCTAGCACAGATACGCAGTATTTT	CASRTKSSTDTQYF
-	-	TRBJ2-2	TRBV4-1	TGCGCCAGCAGCCAAGTCTTAGGGGATACCGGGGAGCTGTTTTTT	CASSQVLGDTGELFF
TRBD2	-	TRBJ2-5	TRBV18	TGTGCCAGCTCCCTAGCGGGGGGTCGGGAGACCCAGTACTTC	CASSLAGGRETQYF
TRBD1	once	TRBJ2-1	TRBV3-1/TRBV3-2	TGTGCCAGCAGCAGCGGGACAGGGCTGGGGAACAATGAGCAGTTCTTC	CASSSGTGLGNNEQFF
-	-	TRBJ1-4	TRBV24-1	TGTGCCACCAGTGGAGGACAGCCTAATGAAAAACTGTTTTTT	CATSGGQPNEKLFF
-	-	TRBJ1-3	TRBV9	TGTGCCAGCAGCGTAGCAGCAAAGGTGGTCGGGGGTACCTCTGGAAACACCATATATTTT	CASSVAAKVVGGTSGNTIYF
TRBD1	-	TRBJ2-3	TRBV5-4	TGTGCCAGCAGCCCCGGACAGGCAACAAGCACAGATACGCAGTATTTT	CASSPGQATSTDTQYF
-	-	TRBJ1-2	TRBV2	TGTGCCAGCACTAACAGGGTCTATGGCTACACCTTC	CASTNRVYGYTF
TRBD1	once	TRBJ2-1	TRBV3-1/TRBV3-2	TGTGCCAGCAGCCTCCTACAGGGGGCGAATGAGCAGTTCTTC	CASSLLQGANEQFF
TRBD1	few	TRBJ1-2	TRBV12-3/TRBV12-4	TGTGCCAGCTCCGGGACAGACTATGGCTACACCTTC	CASSGTDYGYTF
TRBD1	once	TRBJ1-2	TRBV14	TGTGCCAGCAGCCAAGCCGCAGGGGGCGCGGTTAACTATGGCTACACCTTC	CASSQAAGGAVNYGYTF
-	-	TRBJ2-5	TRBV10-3	TGTGCCATCAGTGAGAGTAGGAGTCAAGAGACCCAGTACTTC	CAISESRSQETQYF
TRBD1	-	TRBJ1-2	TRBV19	TGTGCCAGATTGCCCGAGGACAGGGGTGACTATGGCTACACCTTC	CARLPEDRGDYGYTF
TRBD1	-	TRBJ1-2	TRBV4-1	TGCGCCAGCAGCCACCCCGGACAGGGAAGGTATGGCTACACCTTC	CASSHPGQGRYGYTF
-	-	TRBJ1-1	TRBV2	TGTGCCAGCCGCCGGGAACCTGAGCTAGAGAACACTGAAGCTTTCTTT	CASRREPELENTEAFF
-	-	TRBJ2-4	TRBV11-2	TGTGCCAGCAGCTTAGGAAGGCAGGGAACGGCCAAAAACATTCAGTACTTC	CASSLGRQGTAKNIQYF